This entry concerns a single TCR beta chain. One base away lies a much larger clone, so this may be a sequencing read error. The data are from a study of T cells in Graves' hyperthyroidism and ophthalmopathy. TCR beta CDR3 sequences were amplified from RNA transcripts. TCR CDR3 underwent first-round RT-PCR with the HTBI primer set. Each CDR3 protein is one row after TCRdb ran MiXCR on the multiplex PCR reads. The sample records 800,000 or so distinct CDR3 sequences, more than 30% being singletons. It was less than 13 ml of fresh peripheral blood that supplied the PBMCs. From germline, CDR1 is SQVTM and CDR2 ANQGSEA. V trimming: 4 bases; J trimming: 6 bases; junction bases outside the gene matches: 6. This CDR3 has 13 amino acids.

The receptor's source is a man aged 18 to 35 with Graves' hyperthyroidism. The sequenced sample was blood. The genes are TRBV29-1 and TRBJ1-5, with TRBD1 matching 7 bases. The CDR3 protein is CSVVTGVGQPQHF. For the CDR3, the DNA is TGCAGCGTTGTTACAGGGGTTGGTCAGCCCCAGCATTTT. The full variable domain, rest sourced from reference TRBV29-1 and TRBJ1-5, is SAVISQKPSRDICQRGTSLTIQCQVDSQVTMMFWYRQQPGQSLTLIATANQGSEATYESGFVIDKFPISRPNLTFSTLTVSNMSPEDSSIYLCSVVTGVGQPQHFGDGTRLSIL.